This TCR beta chain originates from a study of blood T cell repertoires in COVID-19. Study context: Donors in the United States, Italy and Spain gave samples during acute or convalescent COVID-19. Sample material is recorded as cDNA or gDNA derived from T cells, B-cell-depleted T cells, or PBMCs.

This clone was recorded a few times. Original data processing: Reference gene primer amplification gave estimated nucleated cell counts. Repertoires were generated with immunoSEQ multiplex PCR, while TCRdb's copy carries only in-frame clones and drops some. From that table come the V and J calls and clone size; the DNA was used to work out D and trimming. The sample lists about 81,000 clones, about 84% occurring once. Between the trimmed V and J ends, which lost 7 bases and 0 bases, there was a span of 15 bases. The germline gives CDR1 SGDLS, CDR2 YYNGEE. There are 15 residues in the CDR3. The genes are TRBV9 and TRBJ2-3; D is possibly TRBD2 (6 bases). What was sequenced was peripheral blood. The sequence derives from a human donor in a cohort sampled during active COVID-19. The CDR3 region has the DNA TGTGCCAGCGGCTTAGCGGTTTATAGCACAGATACGCAGTATTTT. Its translation is CASGLAVYSTDTQYF.